What follows are 32 T cell receptor beta chains derived from one specimen sequenced in a study of PD-L1 blockade in urothelial cancer. Data came from immunoSEQ multiplex PCR; TCRdb stores just in-frame clones and leaves some out. Found here are tens of thousands of clones, around 80% of them singletons; the top ten hold about 4.5%. The sample here was PBMCs, taken around atezolizumab (anti-PD-L1) treatment. The receptors shown here come from a man in his sixties or seventies with urothelial cancer.

This sequence joins TRBV15 and TRBJ1-3; a weak D match, TRBD1 (5 bases). Germline CDR1 and CDR2: LNHNV and YYDKDF (reference sequence). Trimming stripped 1 base from V and 3 bases from J, with 7 bases between. There are 14 residues in the CDR3. CDR3 protein: CATSRGGLGNTIYF. In DNA form, the CDR3 reads TGTGCCACCAGCAGAGGGGGACTTGGAAACACCATATATTTT.

V is TRBV28 and J is TRBJ1-4, with 10 positions matching TRBD1. The CDR3 length is 15 residues. Germline CDR1 MDHEN, CDR2 SYDVKM. V lost 1 base and J lost 7; bases outside the gene matches: 3. This CDR3 reads CASSLSGTGAEKLFF. The DNA for the CDR3 is TGTGCCAGCAGTTTATCGGGGACAGGGGCTGAAAAACTGTTTTTT.

V gene TRBV2 combines with J gene TRBJ2-3, with D uncertain. The CDR3 has 15 amino acids. Trimming stripped 1 base from V and 2 bases from J, with 10 bases between. Germline CDR1 SNHLY, CDR2 FYNNEI. The CDR3 protein is CASSEESSATDTQYF. DNA of the CDR3: TGTGCCAGCAGTGAAGAATCAAGCGCCACAGATACGCAGTATTTT.

The rearrangement joins TRBV19 to TRBJ1-5; 9 nucleotides match TRBD1. This CDR3 is built from 13 residues. Trimming removed 7 bases from V and 7 bases from J; junction bases left unmatched: 5. Germline V CDR1 and CDR2: LNHDA, SQIVND (reference sequence). In DNA form, the CDR3 reads TGTGCCAGTACCCGGGACAGGGCACAGCCCCAGCATTTT. Encoded protein: CASTRDRAQPQHF.

This rearrangement joins TRBV19 to TRBJ1-4; D perhaps matches TRBD1 (6 bases). This CDR3 comprises 14 residues. CDR1 and CDR2 (germline): LNHDA, SQIVND (reference sequence). V was trimmed by 8 bases and J by 2 bases, leaving 12 bases between them. The CDR3 sequence is CASHGGATNEKLFF. The CDR3 DNA is TGTGCCAGTCACGGGGGGGCGACTAATGAAAAACTGTTTTTT.

The chain recombines TRBV9 with TRBJ1-5; 10 bases agree with TRBD1. Germline-derived CDR1 and CDR2 are SGDLS and YYNGEE. The J segment lost 7 bases and the V segment lost 7 bases, leaving 11 bases of the junction unmatched. The CDR3 is made up of 15 amino acids. The CDR3 DNA reads TGTGCCAGCGCCCCGGGGACAGGGGAAAGGCAGCCCCAGCATTTT. Residues: CASAPGTGERQPQHF.

The chain is built from TRBV5-6 and TRBJ2-5; 10 bases map to TRBD2. This CDR3 comprises 16 residues. Germline V gene lookup returns CDR1 SGHDT and CDR2 YYEEEE. V lost 2 bases, J lost 4 bases, and 8 bases stayed unmatched. The CDR3 is CASSFRLAGYGETQYF. Written as DNA, the CDR3 is TGTGCCAGCAGCTTCAGACTAGCGGGCTACGGAGAGACCCAGTACTTC.

This clone appeared once. A junction end diverges from the germline sequence, so it may reflect a read error. V gene TRBV7-7 combines with J gene TRBJ2-7, with 7 bases identical to TRBD1. The CDR3 sequence is 14 residues long. Per the germline V gene, CDR1 is SSHAT and CDR2 is FNYEAQ (reference sequence). The CDR3 sequence: CASSPSRDSYEQYF. In DNA form, the CDR3 reads TGTGCTAGCAGCCCGTCCCGGGACAGCTACGAGCAGTACTTC.

CDR3 DNA: TGTGCCTGGAGTACGCTAGCGGTAAGCTCCTACGAGCAGTACTTC. Residues: CAWSTLAVSSYEQYF. The chain joins TRBV30 to TRBJ2-7, with 7 positions matching TRBD2. The V gene's germline CDR1 is GTSNPN and CDR2 SVGIG (reference sequence). The CDR3 is 15 residues long. The V segment lost 2 bases and the J segment 0 bases; nucleotides outside the gene matches: 7.

This chain joins TRBV6-4 and TRBJ2-2; D is possibly TRBD1 (5 bases). Germline V gene sequence: CDR1 MRHNA, CDR2 SNTAGT. V shed 6 bases and J shed 5 bases, with 13 bases lying between them. The CDR3 has 14 residues. In DNA form, the CDR3 reads TGTGCCAGCAGCGAAGACAGAGGAACCGGGGAGCTGTTTTTT. This gives the protein CASSEDRGTGELFF.

For the CDR3, the DNA is TGTGCCAGCTCACCACCGGACAGGGGGCGGGTAAAGCCCCAGCATTTT. Residues: CASSPPDRGRVKPQHF. The V gene is TRBV18, the J gene TRBJ1-5, with TRBD1 matching 11 bases. V was pared by 0 bases and J by 8 bases, with 6 bases of the junction left unmatched. Germline CDR1 and CDR2: KGHSH and LQKENI. The CDR3 covers 16 residues.

This chain connects TRBV23-1 to TRBJ2-3; 7 nucleotides match TRBD1. TRBV23-1 falls under the ORF class, with uncertain function. V was pared by 7 bases and J by 0 bases, with 7 bases of the junction left unmatched. CDR3 length: 15 residues. In nucleotides, the CDR3 is TGCGCCAGCACCCTTCGGGACAGTAGCACAGATACGCAGTATTTT. Amino acids: CASTLRDSSTDTQYF.

This sequence joins TRBV5-4 and TRBJ1-2; D might be TRBD1 (6 bases). The V and J ends lost 0 bases and 6 bases respectively, with 15 bases between them. CDR1 is SGHNT and CDR2 is YYREEE in the germline V gene (reference sequence). CDR3 length: 15 amino acids. The CDR3 DNA is TGTGCCAGCAGCTTGGCCCCCACAGGGAGAGATGGCTACACCTTC. Protein product: CASSLAPTGRDGYTF.

This chain joins TRBV5-4 and TRBJ2-5; TRBD1 matches 8 bases. After removal of 4 bases from V and 6 bases from J, the junction contained 11 bases not matched to a gene. CDR1 and CDR2 from the germline V gene are SGHNT and YYREEE (reference sequence). This CDR3 has 15 amino acids. The CDR3 here is CASSQDRVYRKTQYF. For the CDR3, the DNA is TGTGCCAGCAGCCAGGACAGGGTTTATAGGAAGACCCAGTACTTC.

This chain links TRBV11-2 with TRBJ1-2, with D perhaps TRBD1 (6 bases). V was pared by 4 bases and J by 7 bases, with 13 bases between. Looked up from germline, CDR1 is SGHAT and CDR2 is FQNNGV. The CDR3 contains 13 residues. The CDR3 nucleotides read TGTGCCAGCAGCTCACAACAGGGTGGTGGCTACACCTTC. Amino acid sequence: CASSSQQGGGYTF.

Only one count was recorded for this clone. This chain uses TRBV4-1 with TRBJ1-3, with D maybe TRBD1 (6 bases). Germline values: CDR1 MGHRA, CDR2 YSYEKL. This CDR3 contains 13 residues. With 4 bases removed from V and 4 bases from J, the gap between germline ends came to 8 bases. The CDR3 DNA follows: TGCGCCAGCAGCCTAGGACAGGGAAACACCATATATTTT. Translation gives CASSLGQGNTIYF.

This clone was found a few times. The rearrangement uses TRBV5-1 and TRBJ2-1; 7 bases align to TRBD2. J lost 2 bases, V lost 0 bases, and 2 bases had no gene match. CDR3 size: 15 residues. In germline, CDR1 is SGHRS, CDR2 YFSETQ. The CDR3 spells CASSLGAGAYNEQFF. In DNA, the CDR3 is TGCGCCAGCAGCTTGGGTGCGGGAGCCTACAATGAGCAGTTCTTC.

The chain couples TRBV6-6 to TRBJ2-7; 7 bases fit TRBD2. V lost 5 bases, J lost 4 bases, and 2 bases stayed unmatched. The CDR3 sequence is 12 residues long. Germline CDR1 reads MNHNY; CDR2 reads SVGAGI (reference sequence). The DNA of the CDR3 is TGTGCCAGCAGTGCCGGGGGGTACGAGCAGTACTTC. Translated, it gives CASSAGGYEQYF.

This chain connects TRBV5-1 to TRBJ1-4; a weak D match, TRBD1 (6 bases). Germline CDR1 reads SGHRS; CDR2 reads YFSETQ. V was clipped by 4 bases and J by 8 bases, with 18 bases between them. The CDR3 consists of 15 residues. For the CDR3, the DNA is TGCGCCAGCAGCGAACAGGGCTGGGCCTACGAAAAACTGTTTTTT. Its translation: CASSEQGWAYEKLFF.

V and J are TRBV7-9 and TRBJ2-1; D possibly corresponds to TRBD1 (6 bases). Between the trimmed V and J ends, which lost 3 bases and 9 bases, there was a span of 15 bases. Germline V gene data show CDR1 as SEHNR and CDR2 as FQNEAQ (reference sequence). The CDR3 contains 14 residues. The CDR3 reads CASSLNLRGGEQFF. CDR3 in DNA: TGTGCCAGCAGCTTGAACCTTCGAGGGGGTGAGCAGTTCTTC. The entire variable domain, with the rest obtained from reference TRBV7-9 and TRBJ2-1, is as follows: DTGVSQNPRHKITKRGQNVTFRCDPISEHNRLYWYRQTLGQGPEFLTYFQNEAQLEKSRLLSDRFSAERPKGSFSTLEIQRTEQGDSAMYLCASSLNLRGGEQFFGPGTRLTVL.

The gene calls are TRBV4-1 and TRBJ2-3; 9 nucleotides line up with TRBD2. The junction had 11 bases not matched to a gene; V was cut back by 4 bases and J by 3 bases. Per germline, CDR1 MGHRA and CDR2 YSYEKL. This CDR3 is built from 17 residues. The DNA for the CDR3 is TGCGCCAGCAGCCGTGGTTCAGCGGGAGGACCAACAGATACGCAGTATTTT. Its protein product is CASSRGSAGGPTDTQYF.

V is TRBV10-3 and J is TRBJ1-1, with 12 bases matching TRBD1. Germline trimming cut 3 bases from V and 0 bases from J; bases unmatched to any gene: 5. The CDR3 has 17 amino acids. Per the germline V gene, CDR1 is ENHRY and CDR2 is SYGVKD. CDR3 sequence (DNA): TGTGCCATCAGTGATCGGGGACAGGGGGCCCTGAACACTGAAGCTTTCTTT. Its protein is CAISDRGQGALNTEAFF.

This clone was recorded once. The chain has TRBV7-6 and TRBJ2-7, with TRBD2 as a possible D gene (6 bases). From germline, CDR1 is SGHVS and CDR2 FNYEAQ. V was cut by 5 bases and J by 5 bases, with 22 bases left in between. The CDR3 contains 16 residues. CDR3 region: CASSTRAGSTSDEQYF. As DNA, the CDR3 is TGTGCCAGCAGCACCCGAGCGGGCAGCACCTCGGACGAGCAGTACTTC.

The CDR3 DNA sequence: TGTGCCAGCAGCAGATGGACTAATTCGGCCGGGGAGCTGTTTTTT. Translated, it gives CASSRWTNSAGELFF. The chain links TRBV21-1 to TRBJ2-2; TRBD2 was called by the table and not checked on the DNA. TRBV21-1 is marked as a pseudogene. This CDR3 has 15 residues.

This sequence joins TRBV27 and TRBJ2-1; 15 nucleotides agree with TRBD2. The V gene end was trimmed by 2 bases and the J gene end by 8 bases; junction bases not matched to a gene: 13. The CDR3 spans 19 residues. From germline, CDR1 is MNHEY and CDR2 SMNVEV (reference sequence). The CDR3 loop is CASSLKAAGTSGRNYEQFF. The CDR3 DNA sequence: TGTGCCAGCAGTTTAAAAGCCGCGGGGACTAGCGGGAGGAACTATGAGCAGTTCTTC.

This clone occurred a few times. The chain uses TRBV6-1 and TRBJ1-3; 7 bases are a match to TRBD1. J lost 0 bases, V lost 6 bases, and 5 bases had no gene match. Germline V CDR1 and CDR2: MNHNS, SASEGT. This CDR3 region has 15 residues. The CDR3 protein is CASREDRSSGNTIYF. CDR3 bases: TGTGCCAGCAGAGAGGACAGGAGCTCTGGAAACACCATATATTTT.

The V gene is TRBV18, the J gene TRBJ2-7; D is unresolved. V lost 5 bases and J lost 0, with 14 bases in between. Germline assignment: CDR1 KGHSH and CDR2 LQKENI. The CDR3 sequence is 15 residues long. DNA for the CDR3: TGTGCCAGCTCAGACACCCAAGCCGGCTCCTACGAGCAGTACTTC. It translates to CASSDTQAGSYEQYF.

The CDR3 nucleotides read TGTGCCAGTAGTATAGTCGGGGAGGCCACAGATACGCAGTATTTT. Its protein is CASSIVGEATDTQYF. The chain combines TRBV19 with TRBJ2-3; D may be TRBD2 (6 bases). Germline-derived CDR1 and CDR2 are LNHDA and SQIVND (reference sequence). This CDR3 has 15 residues. With 1 base removed from V and 2 bases from J, the gap between germline ends came to 10 bases.

J is TRBJ2-3 and V is TRBV7-6; 8 nucleotides agree with TRBD2. V was pared by 4 bases and J by 1 base, with 4 bases of the junction left unmatched. Germline V lookup: CDR1 SGHVS, CDR2 FNYEAQ. The CDR3 contains 15 residues. The CDR3 coding sequence is TGTGCCAGCAGCTCGGGACTAGTGGGCACAGATACGCAGTATTTT. It yields the protein CASSSGLVGTDTQYF.

This clone was detected only once. The genes are TRBV19 and TRBJ2-3, with 9 bases lining up with TRBD2. This CDR3 region has 15 residues. Germline V gives CDR1 LNHDA, CDR2 SQIVND (reference sequence). After removal of 1 base from V and 3 bases from J, the junction contained 2 bases not matched to a gene. The CDR3 DNA reads as TGTGCCAGTAGTATAGCTAGCGGGAATACAGATACGCAGTATTTT. This translates into CASSIASGNTDTQYF.

As DNA, the CDR3 is TGCGCCAGCAGCCAGCCAACCGACACGAACTATGGCTACACCTTC. The encoded protein is CASSQPTDTNYGYTF. This chain joins TRBV4-1 and TRBJ1-2; D unclear. Germline-derived CDR1 and CDR2 are MGHRA and YSYEKL. Trimming removed 3 bases at V and 2 bases at J, with 13 bases between. The CDR3 loop spans 15 amino acids.

The rearrangement uses TRBV10-2 and TRBJ2-3; weak D call: TRBD1 (5 bases). The CDR3 covers 17 residues. Trimming pared 0 bases from V and 0 bases from J, leaving 13 bases between. Germline values: CDR1 WSHSY, CDR2 SAAADI. The CDR3 spells CASSESKGQGSTDTQYF. CDR3 DNA sequence: TGCGCCAGCAGTGAGTCGAAAGGCCAGGGAAGCACAGATACGCAGTATTTT.